The 27 T cell receptor beta chains below come from one sample, sequenced in a study of blood T cell repertoires in COVID-19. Assay used: immunoSEQ multiplex PCR; TCRdb lists only in-frame clones, some missing. The table lists about 230,000 clones, nearly 90% of them singletons. The sequenced sample was peripheral blood. These receptors were collected from a woman between 18 and 30 years old who had recovered from COVID-19.

The chain couples TRBV14 to TRBJ1-1; D might be TRBD1 (6 bases). Trimming shortened V by 5 bases and J by 2 bases, and 15 bases separated the two germline ends. Germline lookup yields CDR1 SGHDN and CDR2 FVKESK. This CDR3 comprises 15 residues. In nucleotides, the CDR3 is TGTGCCAGCAGCAAAATACAGGGTGCAAACACTGAAGCTTTCTTT. Translated, it gives CASSKIQGANTEAFF.

V is TRBV7-6 and J is TRBJ2-7; TRBD1 aligns across 7 bases. Germline V gene lookup returns CDR1 SGHVS and CDR2 FNYEAQ. With 0 bases clipped from V and 2 bases from J, the junction kept 7 bases outside the gene matches. CDR3 length: 16 amino acids. For the CDR3, the DNA is TGTGCCAGCAGCTTAGCGCAGGGGGAGACCCCCTACGAGCAGTACTTC. Encoded protein: CASSLAQGETPYEQYF.

The rearrangement uses TRBV6-5 and TRBJ2-1; TRBD2 matches 11 bases. This CDR3 comprises 13 residues. Germline V lookup: CDR1 MNHEY, CDR2 SVGAGI. V shed 6 bases and J 9 bases; nucleotides not matched to a gene: 4. DNA of the CDR3: TGTGCCAGCAGACTAGCGGGAGCGGCTGAGCAGTTCTTC. Translating gives CASRLAGAAEQFF.

The V and J genes are TRBV24-1 and TRBJ1-5; D is ambiguous. This CDR3 has 14 amino acids. V was shortened by 10 bases and J by 0 bases, with 12 bases between the two germline ends. The V gene's germline CDR1 is KGHDR and CDR2 SFDVKD. The CDR3: CATSEGHSNQPQHF. Here the CDR3 DNA reads TGTGCCACTAGCGAGGGCCATAGCAATCAGCCCCAGCATTTT.

J is TRBJ1-3 and V is TRBV24-1, with 8 bases lining up with TRBD1. This CDR3 has 15 amino acids. The junction had 6 bases not matched to a gene; V was cut back by 5 bases and J by 4 bases. CDR1 and CDR2 (germline): KGHDR, SFDVKD. The CDR3 protein is CATSASRDRGNTIYF. The CDR3 bases are TGTGCCACCAGTGCTAGCCGGGACAGGGGAAACACCATATATTTT.

The V and J genes are TRBV9 and TRBJ2-2; the match to TRBD2 covers 7 bases. The germline V gene encodes CDR1 SGDLS and CDR2 YYNGEE. J gave up 7 bases and V 4 bases, and 4 bases lay outside the gene matches. CDR3 length equals 13 residues. CDR3 region: CASSWEGYGELFF. CDR3 DNA sequence: TGTGCCAGCAGCTGGGAGGGGTACGGGGAGCTGTTTTTT.

V usage is TRBV12-3 or TRBV12-4 and J usage is TRBJ2-1; 8 bases map to TRBD1. The CDR3 runs 13 residues. J was trimmed by 7 bases and V by 5 bases; bases with no gene match: 4. The CDR3 is CASSRQGANEQFF. For the CDR3, the DNA is TGTGCCAGCAGTCGGCAGGGGGCAAATGAGCAGTTCTTC.

The chain couples TRBV28 to TRBJ1-2; unclear D gene. The CDR3 extends over 13 amino acids. The germline V and J ends were trimmed by 3 bases and 0 bases, with 5 bases remaining between them. Germline V gene lookup returns CDR1 MDHEN and CDR2 SYDVKM. CDR3 in DNA: TGTGCCAGCAGTTTCAGGTCTAACTATGGCTACACCTTC. This sequence encodes CASSFRSNYGYTF.

The CDR3: CASRQGGELFF. CDR3 coding DNA: TGCGCCAGCAGGCAGGGAGGGGAGCTGTTTTTT. The rearrangement links TRBV10-2 to TRBJ2-2, with D possibly TRBD1 on 5 matching bases. Trimming cost V 6 bases and J 8 bases, with 7 bases left between them. CDR3 length equals 11 residues. Per the germline V gene, CDR1 is WSHSY and CDR2 is SAAADI.

J is TRBJ2-7 and V is TRBV12-5, with 8 bases that match TRBD2. CDR3 length: 16 amino acids. Unmatched junction bases numbered 8, after V lost 2 bases and J lost 2 bases. Germline-derived CDR1 and CDR2 are LGHNT and FRNRAP. CDR3 bases: TGTGCTAGTGGTTTGAGAAGGGGGACTAGGACCTACGAGCAGTACTTC. This encodes CASGLRRGTRTYEQYF.

The chain uses TRBV11-2 and TRBJ2-1; 10 nucleotides line up with TRBD2. Germline-derived CDR1 and CDR2 are SGHAT and FQNNGV. Unmatched junction bases numbered 9, after V lost 1 base and J lost 6 bases. CDR3 length equals 17 residues. The CDR3 spells CASSLVPASGSRNEQFF. DNA of the CDR3: TGTGCCAGCAGCTTAGTTCCGGCTAGCGGGAGTCGCAATGAGCAGTTCTTC.

V gene TRBV9 combines with J gene TRBJ2-1; D ambiguous. The CDR3 length is 14 residues. The V end was cut by 2 bases, the J end by 1 base, with 7 bases between. Germline V gene lookup returns CDR1 SGDLS and CDR2 YYNGEE. CDR3 nucleotides: TGTGCCAGCAGCGTCGAAGCATCCTACAATGAGCAGTTCTTC. The encoded protein is CASSVEASYNEQFF. Drawing the rest from reference TRBV9 and TRBJ2-1, the complete variable domain is DSGVTQTPKHLITATGQRVTLRCSPRSGDLSVYWYQQSLDQGLQFLIQYYNGEERAKGNILERFSAQQFPDLHSELNLSSLELGDSALYFCASSVEASYNEQFFGPGTRLTVL.

The chain links TRBV10-2 to TRBJ1-1, with D maybe TRBD1 (5 bases). Per the germline V gene, CDR1 is WSHSY and CDR2 is SAAADI. CDR3 length equals 12 residues. Trimming removed 3 bases at V and 7 bases at J, with 9 bases between. CDR3 loop: CASSDRVDEAFF. The DNA for the CDR3 is TGCGCCAGCAGTGACAGGGTAGATGAAGCTTTCTTT.

This clone was seen a few times. The gene calls are TRBV5-6 and TRBJ2-7; D unclear. Germline loops: CDR1 SGHDT, CDR2 YYEEEE. This CDR3 is built from 15 residues. V was shortened by 6 bases and J by 0 bases, with 16 bases between the two germline ends. The CDR3 bases are TGTGCCAGCAACCAGGTATCCCAAAGCTCCTACGAGCAGTACTTC. Amino acids: CASNQVSQSSYEQYF.

In nucleotides, the CDR3 is TGCGCCAGCAGCTTGGCCAGGAGGCGGATCGACGAGCAGTACTTC. It specifies CASSLARRRIDEQYF. The chain joins TRBV5-1 to TRBJ2-7, with TRBD2 as a possible D gene (5 bases). The CDR3 consists of 15 residues. CDR1 is SGHRS, CDR2 YFSETQ, per germline. The V end lost 0 bases, the J end lost 5 bases, and 15 bases lay between the germline ends.

The V and J genes are TRBV5-6 and TRBJ1-5; 8 bases align to TRBD1. Germline V gene sequence: CDR1 SGHDT, CDR2 YYEEEE. J was trimmed by 5 bases and V by 4 bases; bases with no gene match: 8. The CDR3 runs to 15 residues. This CDR3 is CASSPGTGRYQPQHF. The CDR3 bases are TGTGCCAGCAGCCCCGGGACAGGAAGGTATCAGCCCCAGCATTTT.

The sample holds a few counts of this clone. The genes are TRBV7-9 and TRBJ1-1, with a tentative D call TRBD1 (5 bases). The CDR3 is made up of 13 amino acids. V was trimmed by 1 base and J by 3 bases, leaving 6 bases between them. Germline-derived CDR1 and CDR2 are SEHNR and FQNEAQ (reference sequence). The CDR3 coding sequence is TGTGCCAGCAGCTTAGTAGGGGACACTGAAGCTTTCTTT. Translated: CASSLVGDTEAFF. The full variable domain, with the rest looked up from reference TRBV7-9 and TRBJ1-1, is DTGVSQNPRHKITKRGQNVTFRCDPISEHNRLYWYRQTLGQGPEFLTYFQNEAQLEKSRLLSDRFSAERPKGSFSTLEIQRTEQGDSAMYLCASSLVGDTEAFFGQGTRLTVV.

This clone was observed a handful of times. The V gene is TRBV5-1, the J gene TRBJ1-1, with 10 bases identical to TRBD1. With 0 bases clipped from V and 9 bases from J, the junction kept 14 bases outside the gene matches. The germline V gene has CDR1 SGHRS and CDR2 YFSETQ. The CDR3 runs to 17 residues. In DNA form, the CDR3 reads TGCGCCAGCAGCTTGGACGGGACAGGGGCCGCAGCCAGTAAAGCTTTCTTT. It is translated as CASSLDGTGAAASKAFF.

V is TRBV2 and J is TRBJ2-2; the D gene is possibly TRBD1 (6 bases). This CDR3 region has 15 residues. The germline V gene encodes CDR1 SNHLY and CDR2 FYNNEI. V gave up 4 bases and J gave up 4 bases, with 13 bases separating them. CDR3 sequence reads: CASSGDTGITGELFF. The CDR3 DNA reads TGTGCCAGCAGTGGCGATACAGGGATCACCGGGGAGCTGTTTTTT.

V usage is TRBV6-2 or TRBV6-3 and J usage is TRBJ2-2; D is uncertain. The length of the CDR3 is 11 residues. The germline V gene has CDR1 MNHEY and CDR2 SVGEGT. The V gene lost 2 bases and the J gene lost 8 bases, with 3 bases spanning the gap. The CDR3 DNA sequence: TGTGCCAGCAGTTACCCTGGGGAGCTGTTTTTT. Protein: CASSYPGELFF.

V usage is TRBV2 and J usage is TRBJ2-5; TRBD2 matches 10 bases. CDR1 and CDR2 (germline): SNHLY, FYNNEI. The CDR3 sequence is 16 residues long. J gave up 5 bases and V 6 bases, and 12 bases lay outside the gene matches. The CDR3 reads CASRSGLAGAQETQYF. As DNA, the CDR3 is TGTGCCAGCAGGTCTGGTCTAGCGGGGGCCCAGGAGACCCAGTACTTC. The variable domain in full, completed from reference TRBV2 and TRBJ2-5, reads EPEVTQTPSHQVTQMGQEVILRCVPISNHLYFYWYRQILGQKVEFLVSFYNNEISEKSEIFDDQFSVERPDGSNFTLKIRSTKLEDSAMYFCASRSGLAGAQETQYFGPGTRLLVL.

This chain joins TRBV6-2 or TRBV6-3 and TRBJ2-1; 12 positions agree with TRBD2. The CDR3 covers 16 residues. After removal of 6 bases from V and 2 bases from J, the junction contained 5 bases not matched to a gene. Germline V gene lookup returns CDR1 MNHEY and CDR2 SVGEGT. DNA of the CDR3: TGTGCCAGCAGCACCGGACTAGCGGGACCCTACAATGAGCAGTTCTTC. Translating it yields CASSTGLAGPYNEQFF.

The genes are TRBV7-9 and TRBJ2-7, with D perhaps matching TRBD2 (6 bases). V dropped 1 base and J dropped 9 bases, with 16 bases sitting between them. The CDR3 runs to 14 residues. Germline V CDR1 and CDR2: SEHNR, FQNEAQ (reference sequence). The CDR3 DNA reads as TGTGCCAGCAGCTTAGAGGGACTGGGCTCGGGGCAGTACTTC. Its translation: CASSLEGLGSGQYF.

The chain has TRBV7-9 and TRBJ1-6; D not certain. The length of the CDR3 is 15 residues. In germline, CDR1 is SEHNR, CDR2 FQNEAQ (reference sequence). V lost 3 bases to trimming and J lost 8 bases, with 14 bases between them. The CDR3 DNA is TGTGCCAGCAGCTTCGGCGCAGCGGAGCATTCACCCCTCCACTTT. This encodes CASSFGAAEHSPLHF.

The chain uses TRBV27 and TRBJ1-3; 7 positions agree with TRBD1. From germline, CDR1 is MNHEY and CDR2 SMNVEV (reference sequence). This CDR3 comprises 15 residues. V was clipped by 4 bases and J by 0 bases; unmatched bases: 3. The DNA of the CDR3 is TGTGCCAGCAGTTCGGGACAGATCTCTGGAAACACCATATATTTT. Translated: CASSSGQISGNTIYF.

The genes are TRBV19 and TRBJ2-6, with 7 bases that match TRBD1. This CDR3 contains 18 residues. V trimming: 6 bases; J trimming: 0 bases; junction bases outside the gene matches: 11. Germline V gene lookup returns CDR1 LNHDA and CDR2 SQIVND (reference sequence). CDR3 in DNA: TGTGCCAGTAGCGAGGGACAGATGCTTTACTCTGGGGCCAACGTCCTGACTTTC. It translates to CASSEGQMLYSGANVLTF. Based on the CDR3 plus reference TRBV19 and TRBJ2-6, the full variable domain is DGGITQSPKYLFRKEGQNVTLSCEQNLNHDAMYWYRQDPGQGLRLIYYSQIVNDFQKGDIAEGYSVSREKKESFPLTVTSAQKNPTAFYLCASSEGQMLYSGANVLTFGAGSRLTVL.

V and J are TRBV5-1 and TRBJ1-6; D might be TRBD1 (5 bases). Germline-derived CDR1 and CDR2 are SGHRS and YFSETQ. V was cut by 1 base and J by 8 bases, with 16 bases left in between. This CDR3 spans 16 amino acids. CDR3 sequence (DNA): TGCGCCAGCAGCTTGCTAGGACAAGGAAAACATTCACCCCTCCACTTT. Its protein product is CASSLLGQGKHSPLHF.